The rows below give T cell receptor beta chains drawn from one sample of a study of blood T cell repertoires in COVID-19. Clones were read by immunoSEQ multiplex PCR, and TCRdb kept only the in-frame ones, dropping some. Seen here are roughly 250,000 clones, around 90% observed once, and the top ten hold around 6%. The sequenced material came from PBMCs or T cells enriched from blood (not recorded which). The receptor source for this set is a woman under 40 with acute COVID-19. Both conserved end residues are part of each CDR3. A D gene is named only where the DNA matches it firmly. Clone size is shown for a subset of rows, as once, few, many or a class of expanded clone.

v_call	d_call	j_call	clone_size	cdr3_nt	cdr3_aa
TRBV19	.	TRBJ2-3	few	TGTGCCAGTACCCCTCTGCCGGGAGATACGCAGTATTTT	CASTPLPGDTQYF
TRBV4-3	.	TRBJ1-4	.	TGCGCCAGCAGCCAAGAGTATGGGGGGGAACGAAAACTGTTTTTT	CASSQEYGGERKLFF
TRBV10-3	TRBD1	TRBJ1-5	.	TGTGCCATCTCGGGACAGCCCAATCAGCCCCAGCATTTT	CAISGQPNQPQHF
TRBV19	.	TRBJ2-5	.	TGTGCCAGCTCCGGGGCAGGGGAAGGGGAGACCCAGTACTTC	CASSGAGEGETQYF
TRBV29-1	TRBD2	TRBJ2-1	.	TGCAGCGTTGCTAACGGGAGGGCCGGTGAGCAGTTCTTC	CSVANGRAGEQFF
TRBV28	.	TRBJ2-7	once	TGTGCCAGCAGTTTGGGCGGGGTCGAGCAGTACTTC	CASSLGGVEQYF
TRBV11-2	.	TRBJ1-3	.	TGTGCCAGCAGCACCGGGACAACTGGAAACACCATATATTTT	CASSTGTTGNTIYF
TRBV11-3	.	TRBJ2-1	.	TGTGCCAGCAGCTCCTCTTGGAGAGACAATGAGCAGTTCTTC	CASSSSWRDNEQFF
TRBV3-1/TRBV3-2	.	TRBJ2-3	.	TGTGCCAGCAGCCAAGATCCGGGAGACACAGATACGCAGTATTTT	CASSQDPGDTDTQYF
TRBV9	.	TRBJ2-7	.	TGTGCCAGCAGCCCCCGTTCTTCCGGGACTGGCTCCTACGAGCAGTACTTC	CASSPRSSGTGSYEQYF
TRBV4-1	.	TRBJ2-5	.	TGCGCCAGCAGCCAAGATCAGGGAAACCAAGAGACCCAGTACTTC	CASSQDQGNQETQYF
TRBV15	.	TRBJ1-5	.	TGTGCCACCAGCAGAGATTCCGGACTTCCCGGAGGGCCCCAGCATTTT	CATSRDSGLPGGPQHF
TRBV28	.	TRBJ1-3	.	TGTGCCAGCAGTTTCGACTTCTCTGGAAACACCATATATTTT	CASSFDFSGNTIYF
TRBV10-3	TRBD1	TRBJ1-5	few	TGTGCCATCAGTGAGCCGGGACAGGGGACTGGGGAGCCCCAGCATTTT	CAISEPGQGTGEPQHF
TRBV21-1	.	TRBJ1-6	.	TGTGCCAGCAGGACAGGGAACTTTAATTCACCCCTCCACTTT	CASRTGNFNSPLHF
TRBV6-5	TRBD2	TRBJ2-7	.	TGTGCCAGCAGTTATAGCGGGACCACCTACGAGCAGTACTTC	CASSYSGTTYEQYF
TRBV27	.	TRBJ1-6	.	TGTGCCAGCAGTTTTTCCGGACAGAGGGCTTCACCCCTCCACTTT	CASSFSGQRASPLHF
TRBV10-3	.	TRBJ2-2	.	TGTGCCATCAGACAAGATACCGGGGGGGAGCTGTTTTTT	CAIRQDTGGELFF
TRBV11-3	TRBD2	TRBJ2-7	.	TGTGCCAGCAGCTCCCAGGGAGGGGCTACCAACGAGCAGTACTTC	CASSSQGGATNEQYF
TRBV28	TRBD1	TRBJ2-3	.	TGTGCCAGCAGTTTAGGGACAGCTAGCACAGATACGCAGTATTTT	CASSLGTASTDTQYF
TRBV5-6	TRBD1	TRBJ1-4	.	TGTGCCAGCAGCTTGGAACAGGGGAATGAAAAACTGTTTTTT	CASSLEQGNEKLFF
TRBV7-8	.	TRBJ1-1	few	TGTGCCAGCAGCCCCGACACCCAACGGAACACTGAAGCTTTCTTT	CASSPDTQRNTEAFF
TRBV7-9	.	TRBJ2-2	.	TGTGCCAGCAGTCCGGGAGTGAGGGGGGAGCTGTTTTTT	CASSPGVRGELFF
TRBV12-3/TRBV12-4	.	TRBJ1-1	.	TGTGCCAGCACCGAACGACAGAACACTGAAGCTTTCTTT	CASTERQNTEAFF
TRBV5-4	TRBD2	TRBJ2-3	.	TGTGCCAGCAGCCCTAGCGGGGGCACAGATACGCAGTATTTT	CASSPSGGTDTQYF
TRBV6-1	TRBD1	TRBJ1-1	.	TGTGCCAGCAGTGAGGACAGGATAAACACTGAAGCTTTCTTT	CASSEDRINTEAFF
TRBV5-4	.	TRBJ2-7	.	TGTGCCAGCAGCTCTGCCTACGAGCAGTACTTC	CASSSAYEQYF
TRBV2	.	TRBJ1-2	once	TGTGCCAGCAGTTCGGGGGAAGGGGTGCTGTATGGCTACACCTTC	CASSSGEGVLYGYTF
TRBV5-1	.	TRBJ2-7	few	TGCGCCAGCAGCTTGGGACAGGGAGGCGAGCAGTACTTC	CASSLGQGGEQYF
TRBV4-3	TRBD2	TRBJ2-1	.	TGCGCCAGCAGCCAAGATGGGCTAGCGGATTACAATGAGCAGTTCTTC	CASSQDGLADYNEQFF
TRBV30	.	TRBJ1-5	.	TGTGCCTGGAGTGTAAAGCACAATCAGCCCCAGCATTTT	CAWSVKHNQPQHF
TRBV2	TRBD1	TRBJ1-6	.	TGTGCCAGCAACCGGGACAGGAATAATTCACCCCTCCACTTT	CASNRDRNNSPLHF
TRBV19	.	TRBJ1-2	.	TGTGCCAGTAGTATTTCTCAGGGTGCTGGCTACACCTTC	CASSISQGAGYTF
TRBV7-2	TRBD2	TRBJ2-3	.	TGTGCCAGCAGCTTAGGGGTAGCGGGTCAAGATACGCAGTATTTT	CASSLGVAGQDTQYF
TRBV6-5	TRBD1	TRBJ1-5	.	TGTGCCAGCAGGGACGCGGGACAGAATCAGCCCCAGCATTTT	CASRDAGQNQPQHF
TRBV9	TRBD1	TRBJ1-3	.	TGTGCCAGCAGCGTACTTACAGGGGCAAGCCCTGGAAACACCATATATTTT	CASSVLTGASPGNTIYF
TRBV14	.	TRBJ2-1	.	TGTGCCAGCAGCCAAGCTTTTGACTGGAGGCACAATGAGCAGTTCTTC	CASSQAFDWRHNEQFF
TRBV30	.	TRBJ1-1	.	TGTGCCTGGAGTGTACGGGGGGGGGCGAGGACTGAAGCTTTCTTT	CAWSVRGGARTEAFF
TRBV28	.	TRBJ1-2	.	TGTGCCAGCAGCGCCCTGGGACAACCGATCCTCTATGGCTACACCTTC	CASSALGQPILYGYTF
TRBV19	.	TRBJ1-5	.	TGTGCCAGTAGTTCCCAGGGGCAGCCCCAGCATTTT	CASSSQGQPQHF
TRBV5-4	TRBD1	TRBJ1-6	.	TGTGCCAGCAGCACAGGACAGGGATTTTCACCCCTCCACTTT	CASSTGQGFSPLHF
TRBV7-9	TRBD2	TRBJ2-1	once	TGTGCCAGCAGCCCCCGGGGTAGCGGGGGGTTTATAAATGAGCAGTTCTTC	CASSPRGSGGFINEQFF
TRBV4-3	TRBD1	TRBJ1-4	.	TGCGCCAGCAGCCAAGGCCGGGACAGGGGGGAAAAACTGTTTTTT	CASSQGRDRGEKLFF
TRBV6-5	.	TRBJ1-1	.	TGTGCCAGCAGTCGAAGGAACAGGTTTCAGGGAGCTTTCTTT	CASSRRNRFQGAFF
TRBV15	.	TRBJ1-5	.	TGTGCCACCAGCAGAGATTCAGTCAGGGGTCGTCAGCCCCAGCATTTT	CATSRDSVRGRQPQHF
TRBV2	TRBD2	TRBJ2-2	once	TGTGCCAGCAGCGATTTAGCGGGGGGGACGGTCGGGGAGCTGTTTTTT	CASSDLAGGTVGELFF
TRBV9	TRBD1	TRBJ2-1	few	TGTGCCAGCAGCGTAGATTGGGACAGAACAACAAATGAGCAGTTCTTC	CASSVDWDRTTNEQFF
TRBV5-1	.	TRBJ1-2	.	TGCGCCAGCAGCCCGCCTCCCCCGAGGGCAGGGGAGAACTATGGCTACACCTTC	CASSPPPPRAGENYGYTF
TRBV7-2	TRBD1	TRBJ2-7	.	TGTGCCAGCAGACACACCGGGACAGGGGTCTACGAGCAGTACTTC	CASRHTGTGVYEQYF
TRBV11-2	.	TRBJ2-3	.	TGTGCCAGCAGCTTAGATAGGGGCCCAGATACGCAGTATTTT	CASSLDRGPDTQYF
TRBV7-3	.	TRBJ2-3	.	TGTGCCAGCAGCTTCGGTTACACAGATACGCAGTATTTT	CASSFGYTDTQYF
TRBV27	.	TRBJ1-1	.	TGTGCCAGCAGTTTCTACAGGAACACTGAAGCTTTCTTT	CASSFYRNTEAFF
TRBV19	.	TRBJ2-2	.	TGTGCCAGTAGTAGGGCAGGGGCGCAGATCGGGGAGCTGTTTTTT	CASSRAGAQIGELFF
TRBV7-9	.	TRBJ1-2	few	TGTGCCAGCAGCTTTCAGGGCGGCTACACCTTC	CASSFQGGYTF